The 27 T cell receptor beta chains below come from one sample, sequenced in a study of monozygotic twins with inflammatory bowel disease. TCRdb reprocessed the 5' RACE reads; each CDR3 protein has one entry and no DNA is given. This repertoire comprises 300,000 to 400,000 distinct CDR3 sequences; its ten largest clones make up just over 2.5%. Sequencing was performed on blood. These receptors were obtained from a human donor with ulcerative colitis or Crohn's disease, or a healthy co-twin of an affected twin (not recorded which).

The CDR3 here is CATSDSTRAGPGELFF. This chain links TRBV24-1 with TRBJ2-2; TCRdb's D call of TRBD1 is untestable without DNA. This CDR3 is 16 amino acids long. The germline V gene encodes CDR1 KGHDR and CDR2 SFDVKD.

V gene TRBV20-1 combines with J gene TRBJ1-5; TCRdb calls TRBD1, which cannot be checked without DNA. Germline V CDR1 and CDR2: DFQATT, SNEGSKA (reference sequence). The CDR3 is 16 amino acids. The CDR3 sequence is CSARDRGRGSNQPQHF.

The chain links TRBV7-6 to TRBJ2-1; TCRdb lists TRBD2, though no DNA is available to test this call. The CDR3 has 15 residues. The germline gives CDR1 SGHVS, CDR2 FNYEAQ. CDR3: CASSLRHAEGNEQFF.

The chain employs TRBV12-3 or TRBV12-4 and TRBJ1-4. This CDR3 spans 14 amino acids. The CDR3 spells CASSLDATNEKLFF.

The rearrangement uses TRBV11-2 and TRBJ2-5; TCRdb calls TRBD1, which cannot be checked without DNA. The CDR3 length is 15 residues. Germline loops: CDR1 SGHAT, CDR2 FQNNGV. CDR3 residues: CASSLDLWGRETQYF.

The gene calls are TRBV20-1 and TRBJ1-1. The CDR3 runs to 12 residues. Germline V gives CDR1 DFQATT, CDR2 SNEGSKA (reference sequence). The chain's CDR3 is CSASKVNTEAFF.

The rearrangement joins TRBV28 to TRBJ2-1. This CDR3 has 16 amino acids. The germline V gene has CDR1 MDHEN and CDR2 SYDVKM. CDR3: CASSGDTQYTYNEQFF.

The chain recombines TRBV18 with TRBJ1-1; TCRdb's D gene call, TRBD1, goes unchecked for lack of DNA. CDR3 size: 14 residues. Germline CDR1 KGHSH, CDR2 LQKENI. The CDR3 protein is CASSPGRGRTEAFF.

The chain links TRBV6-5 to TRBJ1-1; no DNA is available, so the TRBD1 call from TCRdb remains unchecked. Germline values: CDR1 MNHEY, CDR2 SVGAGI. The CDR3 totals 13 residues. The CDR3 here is CASSWTGLTEAFF.

CDR3 amino acids: CASSQEGRGEETQYF. V usage is TRBV4-3 and J usage is TRBJ2-5; TCRdb designates TRBD1, a call that cannot be tested without DNA. Germline V lookup: CDR1 LGHNA, CDR2 YSLEER. The CDR3 has 15 amino acids.

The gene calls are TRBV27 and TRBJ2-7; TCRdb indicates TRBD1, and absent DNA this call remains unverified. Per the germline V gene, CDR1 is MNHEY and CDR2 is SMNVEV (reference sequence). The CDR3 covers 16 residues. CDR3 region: CASSPDTGTASYEQYF.

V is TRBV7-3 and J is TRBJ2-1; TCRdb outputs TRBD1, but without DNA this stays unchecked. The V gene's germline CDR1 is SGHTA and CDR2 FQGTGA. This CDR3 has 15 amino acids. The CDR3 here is CASSLLLSPLNEQFF.

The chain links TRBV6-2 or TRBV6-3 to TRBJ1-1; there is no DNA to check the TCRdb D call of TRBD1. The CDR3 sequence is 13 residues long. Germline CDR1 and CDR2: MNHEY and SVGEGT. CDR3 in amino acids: CASRTPNIGEAFF.

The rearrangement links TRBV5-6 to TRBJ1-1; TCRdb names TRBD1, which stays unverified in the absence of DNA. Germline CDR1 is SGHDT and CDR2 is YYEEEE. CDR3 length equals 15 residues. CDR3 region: CASSLVGTESAEAFF.

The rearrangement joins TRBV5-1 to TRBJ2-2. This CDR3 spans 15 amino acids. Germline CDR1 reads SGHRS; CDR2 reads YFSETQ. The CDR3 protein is CASSLVRTNTGELFF. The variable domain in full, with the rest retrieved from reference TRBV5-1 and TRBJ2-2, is KAGVTQTPRYLIKTRGQQVTLSCSPISGHRSVSWYQQTPGQGLQFLFEYFSETQRNKGNFPGRFSGRQFSNSRSEMNVSTLELGDSALYLCASSLVRTNTGELFFGEGSRLTVL.

CDR3: CAGSPLRDNEQFF. The genes are TRBV5-5 and TRBJ2-1; TCRdb picks TRBD1, but there is no DNA to check that call. CDR1 and CDR2 (germline): SGHKS, YYEKEE (reference sequence). CDR3 length: 13 residues.

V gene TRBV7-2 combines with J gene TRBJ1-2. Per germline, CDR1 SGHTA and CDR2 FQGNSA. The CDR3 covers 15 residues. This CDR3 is CASSLALQSNYGYTF. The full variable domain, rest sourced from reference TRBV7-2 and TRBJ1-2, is GAGVSQSPSNKVTEKGKDVELRCDPISGHTALYWYRQSLGQGLEFLIYFQGNSAPDKSGLPSDRFSAERTGGSVSTLTIQRTQQEDSAVYLCASSLALQSNYGYTFGSGTRLTVV.

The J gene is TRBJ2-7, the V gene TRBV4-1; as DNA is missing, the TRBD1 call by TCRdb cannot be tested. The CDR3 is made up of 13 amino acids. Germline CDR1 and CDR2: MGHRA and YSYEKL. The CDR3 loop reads CASSQGSGIYLYF.

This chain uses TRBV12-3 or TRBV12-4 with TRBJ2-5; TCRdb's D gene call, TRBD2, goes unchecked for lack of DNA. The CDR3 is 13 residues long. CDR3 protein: CASSLQEGETQYF.

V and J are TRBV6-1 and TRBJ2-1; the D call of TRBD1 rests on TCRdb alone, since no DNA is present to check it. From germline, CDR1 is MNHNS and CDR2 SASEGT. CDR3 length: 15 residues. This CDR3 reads CASSSRRGFYNEQFF.

The CDR3 region is CASSPGTGFSPLHF. V and J are TRBV7-3 and TRBJ1-6; absent DNA, TCRdb's TRBD1 call cannot be checked. The CDR3 covers 14 residues. Germline V gene data show CDR1 as SGHTA and CDR2 as FQGTGA.

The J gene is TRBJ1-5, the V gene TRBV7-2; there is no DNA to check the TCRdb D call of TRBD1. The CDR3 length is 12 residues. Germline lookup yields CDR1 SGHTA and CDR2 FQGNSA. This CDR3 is CASGDRDQPQHF.

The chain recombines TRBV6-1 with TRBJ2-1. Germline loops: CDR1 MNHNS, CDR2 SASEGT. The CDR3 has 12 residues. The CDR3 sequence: CASSVLVGEQFF.

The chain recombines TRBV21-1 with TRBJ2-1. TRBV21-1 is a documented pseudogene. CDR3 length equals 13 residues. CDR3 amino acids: CASGYAVNNEQFF.

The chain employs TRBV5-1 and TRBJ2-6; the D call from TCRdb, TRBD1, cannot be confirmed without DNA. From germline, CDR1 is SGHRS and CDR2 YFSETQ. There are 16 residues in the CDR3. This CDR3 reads CASSLTGGLGANVLTF. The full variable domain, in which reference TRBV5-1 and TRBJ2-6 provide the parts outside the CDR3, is KAGVTQTPRYLIKTRGQQVTLSCSPISGHRSVSWYQQTPGQGLQFLFEYFSETQRNKGNFPGRFSGRQFSNSRSEMNVSTLELGDSALYLCASSLTGGLGANVLTFGAGSRLTVL.

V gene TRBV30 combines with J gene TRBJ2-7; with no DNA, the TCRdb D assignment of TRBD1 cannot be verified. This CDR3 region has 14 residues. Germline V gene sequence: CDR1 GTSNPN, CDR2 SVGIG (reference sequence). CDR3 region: CAWSPGTGDYEQYF.

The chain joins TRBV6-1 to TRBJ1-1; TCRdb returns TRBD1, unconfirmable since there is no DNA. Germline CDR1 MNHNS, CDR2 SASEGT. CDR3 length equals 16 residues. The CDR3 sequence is CASTTLSGGFGTEAFF.